This TCR beta chain was captured by sequencing in a study of T cells after posttransplantation cyclophosphamide. Per the germline V gene, CDR1 is SGHRS and CDR2 is YFSETQ. The CDR3 covers 15 residues. V trimming: 0 bases; J trimming: 3 bases; junction bases outside the gene matches: 5. Libraries were prepared by immunoSEQ multiplex PCR; TCRdb keeps only in-frame clonotypes and omits some of them. This table has more than 20,000 clones, almost 75% appearing once. The gene calls are TRBV5-1 and TRBJ1-1, with 7 bases matching TRBD1. The receptor was derived from a woman aged 55-69 years in good health, CMV-negative, and a related stem cell transplant donor. Sequencing was done on a sample of memory CD4+ T cells sorted from PBMCs. CDR3 amino acids: CASSLDQGDYTEAFF. In nucleotides, the CDR3 is TGCGCCAGCAGCTTGGACCAGGGGGATTACACTGAAGCTTTCTTT.